This entry lists 24 T cell receptor beta chains sequenced from one sample in a study of OX40 agonist ivuxolimab in advanced cancers. Here immunoSEQ multiplex PCR was the method, and the copy in TCRdb shows in-frame clones only, minus some. The repertoire has about 60,000 clones, roughly nine tenths of them found once; the top ten carry 4% to 5%. Sequenced here: CD4+ or CD8+ T cells sorted from blood, sampled in a trial of the OX40 agonist ivuxolimab. These receptors originate from an adult with an advanced solid tumor such as melanoma, head and neck, liver or kidney cancer.

The chain recombines TRBV27 with TRBJ2-7; no firm D call. The CDR3 has 15 amino acids. V was trimmed by 6 bases and J by 2 bases, leaving 17 bases between them. The germline CDR1 and CDR2 sequences are MNHEY and SMNVEV (reference sequence). The CDR3 here is CASRPGPNYAYEQYF. CDR3 DNA: TGTGCCAGCAGACCTGGACCTAATTATGCCTACGAGCAGTACTTC.

CDR3 in amino acids: CAWSYTSGYEQYF. For the CDR3, the DNA is TGTGCCTGGAGTTATACTAGCGGCTACGAGCAGTACTTC. This sequence joins TRBV30 and TRBJ2-7, with 8 positions matching TRBD2. Germline V gene data show CDR1 as GTSNPN and CDR2 as SVGIG (reference sequence). J was trimmed by 3 bases and V by 2 bases; bases with no gene match: 3. This CDR3 is built from 13 residues.

This chain uses TRBV2 with TRBJ2-3; tentatively, D is TRBD2 (6 bases). The V and J ends lost 11 bases and 1 base respectively, with 16 bases between them. The CDR3 has 14 amino acids. Germline values: CDR1 SNHLY, CDR2 FYNNEI. The CDR3 sequence is CAPAREVGTDTQYF. In DNA, the CDR3 is TGTGCCCCGGCTAGGGAGGTTGGCACAGATACGCAGTATTTT.

This rearrangement joins TRBV18 to TRBJ2-1; TRBD1 is a possible D gene (6 bases). The V gene lost 6 bases and the J gene lost 9 bases, with 21 bases spanning the gap. CDR3 size: 15 residues. Germline loops: CDR1 KGHSH, CDR2 LQKENI. CDR3 residues: CASSPVGQGTGEQFF. Here the CDR3 DNA reads TGTGCCAGCTCCCCCGTCGGGCAGGGGACGGGTGAGCAGTTCTTC.

The chain has TRBV5-1 and TRBJ1-1, with D tentatively TRBD1 (6 bases). With 0 bases removed from V and 7 bases from J, the gap between germline ends came to 13 bases. This CDR3 has 14 residues. Germline-derived CDR1 and CDR2 are SGHRS and YFSETQ. The CDR3 loop reads CASSLGQGRVEAFF. The CDR3 DNA reads as TGCGCCAGCAGCTTGGGGCAGGGGCGCGTTGAAGCTTTCTTT.

The chain combines TRBV7-9 with TRBJ2-7; maybe TRBD1 (5 bases). The germline V gene encodes CDR1 SEHNR and CDR2 FQNEAQ (reference sequence). V dropped 6 bases and J dropped 1 base, with 16 bases sitting between them. The CDR3 has 15 amino acids. Written as DNA, the CDR3 is TGTGCCAGCAGTTCCGTCCAGGGTAAATCCTACGAGCAGTACTTC. Its protein product is CASSSVQGKSYEQYF.

For the CDR3, the DNA is TGTGCCAGCAGCTTGATTAGGGGTTACAATGAGCAGTTCTTC. It specifies CASSLIRGYNEQFF. The gene calls are TRBV7-2 and TRBJ2-1; D may be TRBD1 (5 bases). Per the germline V gene, CDR1 is SGHTA and CDR2 is FQGNSA. CDR3 length: 14 amino acids. Trimming cost V 3 bases and J 4 bases, with 10 bases left between them. Drawing the rest from reference TRBV7-2 and TRBJ2-1, the complete variable domain is GAGVSQSPSNKVTEKGKDVELRCDPISGHTALYWYRQSLGQGLEFLIYFQGNSAPDKSGLPSDRFSAERTGGSVSTLTIQRTQQEDSAVYLCASSLIRGYNEQFFGPGTRLTVL.

V usage is TRBV4-3 and J usage is TRBJ2-3; 13 bases line up with TRBD2. CDR3 length: 16 residues. Looked up from germline, CDR1 is LGHNA and CDR2 is YSLEER. V lost 1 base and J lost 6; bases outside the gene matches: 4. The CDR3 loop is CASSQGTSGSRDTQYF. The CDR3, as DNA: TGCGCCAGCAGCCAAGGGACTAGCGGGAGTCGGGATACGCAGTATTTT.

The chain is built from TRBV7-6 and TRBJ2-7, with TRBD2 matching 7 bases. CDR1 and CDR2 from the germline V gene are SGHVS and FNYEAQ. The trim removed 5 bases at V and 4 bases at J, leaving 5 bases unmatched. This CDR3 has 13 amino acids. The CDR3 loop reads CASSPNGGYEQYF. DNA for the CDR3: TGTGCCAGCAGCCCAAACGGGGGGTACGAGCAGTACTTC.

The chain combines TRBV28 with TRBJ1-3, with D possibly matching TRBD1 (6 bases). The CDR3 is 16 residues long. Germline assignment: CDR1 MDHEN and CDR2 SYDVKM. V lost 7 bases, J lost 2 bases, and 18 bases lay in between. CDR3: CASISPRGFAGNTIYF. As DNA, the CDR3 is TGTGCCAGCATCAGCCCTAGGGGGTTCGCTGGAAACACCATATATTTT.

V gene TRBV11-2 combines with J gene TRBJ1-1; maybe TRBD1 (5 bases). With 4 bases removed from V and 1 base from J, the gap between germline ends came to 7 bases. CDR1 is SGHAT and CDR2 is FQNNGV in the germline V gene. The CDR3 covers 13 residues. CDR3 residues: CASSSGWNTEAFF. The CDR3 DNA reads TGTGCCAGCAGCTCAGGGTGGAACACTGAAGCTTTCTTT.

V gene TRBV7-8 combines with J gene TRBJ2-7; weak D call: TRBD1 (7 bases). V was shortened by 6 bases and J by 9 bases, with 15 bases between the two germline ends. The CDR3 runs to 12 residues. Germline V CDR1 and CDR2: SGHVS, FQNEAQ. CDR3 nucleotides: TGTGCCAGCAGTAGGAGGGGGCACGGGCAGTACTTC. It is translated as CASSRRGHGQYF.

The genes are TRBV28 and TRBJ2-3; the D gene could be TRBD1 or TRBD2 (6 bases each). V dropped 5 bases and J dropped 4 bases, with 19 bases sitting between them. The length of the CDR3 is 16 residues. Germline V gene data show CDR1 as MDHEN and CDR2 as SYDVKM. The CDR3 reads CASSPLGGRIPDTQYF. CDR3 nucleotides: TGTGCCAGCAGTCCCCTCGGGGGCCGGATCCCAGATACGCAGTATTTT.

The rearrangement links TRBV7-9 to TRBJ1-5; 7 bases are a match to TRBD1. CDR1 SEHNR and CDR2 FQNEAQ come from the germline V gene (reference sequence). The trim removed 4 bases at V and 6 bases at J, leaving 15 bases unmatched. This CDR3 contains 17 residues. DNA of the CDR3: TGTGCCAGCAGCTCCGCGGTGGTGACAGGGCCCCTTCAGCCCCAGCATTTT. It encodes CASSSAVVTGPLQPQHF. Full variable domain (missing parts from reference TRBV7-9 and TRBJ1-5): DTGVSQNPRHKITKRGQNVTFRCDPISEHNRLYWYRQTLGQGPEFLTYFQNEAQLEKSRLLSDRFSAERPKGSFSTLEIQRTEQGDSAMYLCASSSAVVTGPLQPQHFGDGTRLSIL.

This clone was seen a single time. V is TRBV28 and J is TRBJ1-1; D unclear. The germline CDR1 and CDR2 sequences are MDHEN and SYDVKM. CDR3 length: 13 residues. V was cut by 2 bases and J by 0 bases, with 4 bases left in between. This CDR3 reads CASSLGLNTEAFF. In nucleotides, the CDR3 is TGTGCCAGCAGTTTAGGGCTGAACACTGAAGCTTTCTTT.

J is TRBJ2-1 and V is TRBV2; D possibly corresponds to TRBD1 (5 bases). This CDR3 region has 12 residues. CDR1 and CDR2 from the germline V gene are SNHLY and FYNNEI. Trimming took 6 bases from V and 4 from J, leaving 7 bases between them. As DNA, the CDR3 is TGTGCCAGCAGGCCAGGGTACAATGAGCAGTTCTTC. It is translated as CASRPGYNEQFF.

This clone has just one count. The rearrangement uses TRBV4-1 and TRBJ2-1; D is uncertain. Germline CDR1 reads MGHRA; CDR2 reads YSYEKL. V was clipped by 1 base and J by 2 bases, with 9 bases between them. The CDR3 runs to 15 residues. CDR3 nucleotide sequence: TGCGCCAGCAGCCAAGGGAACGTCGCCTACAATGAGCAGTTCTTC. Protein sequence: CASSQGNVAYNEQFF.

The rearrangement joins TRBV27 to TRBJ1-5, with unresolved D. V lost 6 bases, J lost 10 bases, and 22 bases lay in between. Looked up from germline, CDR1 is MNHEY and CDR2 is SMNVEV (reference sequence). This CDR3 contains 15 residues. For the CDR3, the DNA is TGTGCCAGCAGCCTCGACATGGGAGCCCTCAGCCCCCAGCATTTT. It specifies CASSLDMGALSPQHF.

This chain uses TRBV4-1 with TRBJ2-1; weak D call: TRBD2 (5 bases). This CDR3 is built from 13 residues. Trimming took off 4 bases at V and 6 bases at J, with 10 bases between the two ends. Germline values: CDR1 MGHRA, CDR2 YSYEKL. This chain's CDR3 is CASSLRTPNEQFF. The CDR3 DNA reads as TGCGCCAGCAGCCTCAGGACTCCCAATGAGCAGTTCTTC.

The chain uses TRBV11-2 and TRBJ2-1; possible D gene TRBD1, 5 bases. V shed 4 bases and J shed 4 bases, with 17 bases lying between them. The CDR3 is made up of 16 amino acids. Germline CDR1 and CDR2: SGHAT and FQNNGV. This CDR3 is CASSSHDGAAYNEQFF. CDR3 coding DNA: TGTGCCAGCAGCTCCCACGATGGGGCGGCATACAATGAGCAGTTCTTC.

The chain is built from TRBV19 and TRBJ1-6; D not certain. CDR1 and CDR2 (germline): LNHDA, SQIVND (reference sequence). The V end was cut by 11 bases, the J end by 6 bases, with 17 bases between. The CDR3 contains 14 residues. The DNA of the CDR3 is TGTGCCTATCAACCGGGTCGAATTAATTCACCCCTCCACTTT. This sequence encodes CAYQPGRINSPLHF.

The chain has TRBV7-9 and TRBJ1-4; D uncertain. The V end was cut by 2 bases, the J end by 0 bases, with 13 bases between. CDR3 length: 17 amino acids. The germline CDR1 and CDR2 sequences are SEHNR and FQNEAQ (reference sequence). The CDR3 is CASSLWRFGATNEKLFF. The CDR3 DNA reads TGTGCCAGCAGCTTATGGAGGTTTGGTGCAACTAATGAAAAACTGTTTTTT.

The rearrangement links TRBV6-5 to TRBJ2-1; D gene unclear. The CDR3 contains 13 residues. V was pared by 0 bases and J by 6 bases, with 6 bases between. The germline V gene has CDR1 MNHEY and CDR2 SVGAGI. The CDR3 spells CASSYSSSNEQFF. CDR3 coding DNA: TGTGCCAGCAGTTACTCGAGTAGCAATGAGCAGTTCTTC.

The rearrangement uses TRBV11-2 and TRBJ2-7; unclear D gene. The CDR3 totals 14 residues. Germline V gene data show CDR1 as SGHAT and CDR2 as FQNNGV. V dropped 5 bases and J dropped 3 bases, with 14 bases sitting between them. The CDR3 region is CASSPTVGNYEQYV. CDR3 bases: TGTGCCAGCAGCCCAACAGTTGGAAACTACGAGCAGTACGTC.